Following are 27 T cell receptor beta chains from one sample sequenced in a study of cytomegalovirus exposure and HLA in healthy donors listed by TCRdb under 2017. The library was built by means of the immunoSEQ multiplex PCR assay. For the multiplex PCR, a mixture combining 60 forward primers for TCR Vbeta segments and 13 reverse primers for TCR Jbeta segments was used. The table comes from immuneACCESS by way of TCRdb, which keeps in-frame sequences with V and J called. Part of the clones is missing from these tables; in studies checked, under half for an unresolved V gene and the rest for unknown reasons. The sample table records about 140,000 clones; over 60% of these occur just once. The top ten clonotypes cover roughly 1.9% of the sample. Specimen: PBMCs. The source of these receptors is a man in his forties in good health and CMV-seronegative.

The V gene is TRBV2, the J gene TRBJ1-2; 8 bases match TRBD1. The germline gives CDR1 SNHLY, CDR2 FYNNEI. This CDR3 has 14 residues. V gave up 6 bases and J gave up 5 bases; unmatched junction bases: 8. The CDR3 nucleotides are TGTGCCAGCAGGCTAGGACAGGGAGAATATGGCTACACCTTC. It yields the protein CASRLGQGEYGYTF. Complete variable domain (other parts from reference TRBV2 and TRBJ1-2): EPEVTQTPSHQVTQMGQEVILRCVPISNHLYFYWYRQILGQKVEFLVSFYNNEISEKSEIFDDQFSVERPDGSNFTLKIRSTKLEDSAMYFCASRLGQGEYGYTFGSGTRLTVV.

CDR3 amino acids: CATSKDREGTDTQYF. CDR3 DNA sequence: TGTGCCACCAGCAAGGACAGGGAAGGCACAGATACGCAGTATTTT. The rearrangement uses TRBV15 and TRBJ2-3, with 8 bases fitting TRBD1. CDR1 and CDR2 (germline): LNHNV, YYDKDF (reference sequence). Trimming removed 4 bases from V and 1 base from J; junction bases left unmatched: 4. This CDR3 region has 15 residues.

The V gene is TRBV27, the J gene TRBJ1-5; a possible D gene is TRBD1 (5 bases). There are 15 residues in the CDR3. The ends were cut back, 6 bases at V and 2 bases at J, with 14 bases in the middle. In germline, CDR1 is MNHEY, CDR2 SMNVEV (reference sequence). The CDR3, as DNA: TGTGCCAGCAGGGCAGGGTTGGGTGGCAATCAGCCCCAGCATTTT. Protein sequence: CASRAGLGGNQPQHF.

The chain combines TRBV19 with TRBJ2-1, with a weak D call TRBD2 (6 bases). The CDR3 has 14 residues. Germline-derived CDR1 and CDR2 are LNHDA and SQIVND (reference sequence). Trimming cost V 6 bases and J 7 bases, with 16 bases left between them. The CDR3 DNA reads TGTGCCAGTAGGAATCCGGGACTCAGAAATGAGCAGTTCTTC. This codes for CASRNPGLRNEQFF.

V usage is TRBV28 and J usage is TRBJ2-5; 9 bases line up with TRBD1. TRBJ2-7 explains the end of the DNA better; the J call may be wrong. The CDR3 covers 15 residues. Germline values: CDR1 MDHEN, CDR2 SYDVKM. CDR3 DNA sequence: TGTGCCAGCAGCTACAGGGGGCAACTATCCTACGAGCAGTACTTC. Encoded protein: CASSYRGQLSYEQYF.

V usage is TRBV28 and J usage is TRBJ2-1, with D possibly being TRBD2 (6 bases). The germline gives CDR1 MDHEN, CDR2 SYDVKM. Trimming removed 4 bases from V and 5 bases from J, with 15 bases in between. The CDR3 is 15 amino acids. DNA for the CDR3: TGTGCCAGCAGTTCTGTGGGGGGTGGGGACAATGAGCAGTTCTTC. As protein: CASSSVGGGDNEQFF.

The rearrangement uses TRBV7-9 and TRBJ2-7; TRBD2 agrees at 8 bases. The V gene end was trimmed by 3 bases and the J gene end by 5 bases; junction bases not matched to a gene: 6. The CDR3 is made up of 14 amino acids. The V gene's germline CDR1 is SEHNR and CDR2 FQNEAQ (reference sequence). The CDR3 coding sequence is TGTGCCAGCAGCTTTAATCGGGAGGGGGACGAGCAGTACTTC. Its protein product is CASSFNREGDEQYF. Combining the CDR3 with reference TRBV7-9 and TRBJ2-7 gives the whole variable domain DTGVSQNPRHKITKRGQNVTFRCDPISEHNRLYWYRQTLGQGPEFLTYFQNEAQLEKSRLLSDRFSAERPKGSFSTLEIQRTEQGDSAMYLCASSFNREGDEQYFGPGTRLTVT.

V gene TRBV28 combines with J gene TRBJ2-5, with a tentative D call TRBD1 (5 bases). The J call is uncertain, as TRBJ2-7 better fits the DNA end. The CDR3 runs to 16 residues. Germline CDR1 MDHEN, CDR2 SYDVKM. The CDR3 reads CASRPSLNRYTYEQYF. The CDR3 DNA reads TGTGCCAGCAGGCCCTCCCTCAACAGGTATACCTACGAGCAGTACTTC.

The chain joins TRBV7-3 to TRBJ1-2; D may be TRBD1 (6 bases). The CDR3 is made up of 14 amino acids. Trimming took off 5 bases at V and 4 bases at J, with 14 bases between the two ends. In germline, CDR1 is SGHTA, CDR2 FQGTGA. The CDR3 sequence is CASSPLGGGYGYTF. The DNA for the CDR3 is TGTGCCAGCAGCCCCCTGGGAGGGGGCTATGGCTACACCTTC.

As regards this clone: In the same sample, other DNA sequences code for this CDR3. J is TRBJ1-3 and V is TRBV28; TRBD1 is a possible D gene (6 bases). Germline CDR1 MDHEN, CDR2 SYDVKM. The CDR3 has 14 residues. V lost 3 bases and J 2 bases, leaving 8 bases between the germline ends. The CDR3 is CASSFRGTGNTIYF. As DNA, the CDR3 is TGTGCCAGCAGTTTTAGGGGGACTGGAAACACCATATATTTT.

This rearrangement joins TRBV4-1 to TRBJ1-6; 11 bases align to TRBD1. J gave up 10 bases and V 6 bases, and 5 bases lay outside the gene matches. There are 14 residues in the CDR3. Germline V gene lookup returns CDR1 MGHRA and CDR2 YSYEKL. The CDR3 here is CASRGTGGISPLHF. The CDR3 DNA follows: TGCGCCAGCAGGGGGACAGGGGGTATCTCACCCCTCCACTTT.

The chain combines TRBV6-5 with TRBJ1-1, with 7 positions matching TRBD1. CDR1 and CDR2 (germline): MNHEY, SVGAGI. There are 14 residues in the CDR3. V was pared by 5 bases and J by 0 bases, with 3 bases of the junction left unmatched. CDR3 protein: CASSTGQMNTEAFF. CDR3 bases: TGTGCCAGCAGTACGGGACAGATGAACACTGAAGCTTTCTTT.

This chain connects TRBV28 to TRBJ2-1; the match to TRBD2 covers 8 bases. CDR1 and CDR2 (germline): MDHEN, SYDVKM. V shed 4 bases, J shed 5 bases, and the junction held 7 bases outside the gene matches. The CDR3 runs 15 residues. The CDR3 DNA reads TGTGCCAGCAGTTACTTAGGGCGGGAGGACAATGAGCAGTTCTTC. Encoded protein: CASSYLGREDNEQFF.

This clone was counted only a few times. The chain has TRBV6-5 and TRBJ2-5; the match to TRBD2 covers 9 bases. The germline V gene has CDR1 MNHEY and CDR2 SVGAGI. J was trimmed by 5 bases and V by 2 bases; bases with no gene match: 6. This CDR3 is 15 amino acids long. CDR3 in amino acids: CASSYGGGAGETQYF. DNA for the CDR3: TGTGCCAGCAGTTACGGCGGGGGGGCGGGCGAGACCCAGTACTTC.

The genes are TRBV7-9 and TRBJ2-7, with a tentative D call TRBD2 (5 bases). V dropped 5 bases and J dropped 2 bases, with 10 bases sitting between them. Germline CDR1 and CDR2: SEHNR and FQNEAQ (reference sequence). The length of the CDR3 is 13 residues. This CDR3 reads CASSAPGAYEQYF. In DNA, the CDR3 is TGTGCCAGCAGCGCCCCCGGGGCCTACGAGCAGTACTTC. Based on the CDR3 plus reference TRBV7-9 and TRBJ2-7, the full variable domain is DTGVSQNPRHKITKRGQNVTFRCDPISEHNRLYWYRQTLGQGPEFLTYFQNEAQLEKSRLLSDRFSAERPKGSFSTLEIQRTEQGDSAMYLCASSAPGAYEQYFGPGTRLTVT.

V usage is TRBV6-6 and J usage is TRBJ2-1; D might be TRBD2 (5 bases). The CDR3 spans 16 residues. V gave up 4 bases and J gave up 8 bases, with 21 bases separating them. Germline CDR1 and CDR2: MNHNY and SVGAGI (reference sequence). CDR3 sequence (DNA): TGTGCCAGCAGTTCCACACTCCGGGCGGGTGATGATGAGCAGTTCTTC. Translated, it gives CASSSTLRAGDDEQFF.

This chain uses TRBV13 with TRBJ2-1, with 12 bases identical to TRBD1. CDR1 PRHDT and CDR2 FYEKMQ come from the germline V gene (reference sequence). V lost 5 bases to trimming and J lost 6 bases; unmatched junction nucleotides: 8. This CDR3 is 16 amino acids long. CDR3 nucleotides: TGTGCCAGCAGCGTAAGGGACAGGGGGCGGTTCAATGAGCAGTTCTTC. It translates to CASSVRDRGRFNEQFF. Combining the CDR3 with reference TRBV13 and TRBJ2-1 gives the whole variable domain AAGVIQSPRHLIKEKRETATLKCYPIPRHDTVYWYQQGPGQDPQFLISFYEKMQSDKGSIPDRFSAQQFSDYHSELNMSSLELGDSALYFCASSVRDRGRFNEQFFGPGTRLTVL.

This clone was detected only a few times. The chain is built from TRBV28 and TRBJ2-1, with TRBD2 matching over 15 bases. With V trimmed by 3 bases and J by 2 bases, 17 bases remained unmatched. Germline V gene lookup returns CDR1 MDHEN and CDR2 SYDVKM. This CDR3 contains 22 residues. CDR3 residues: CASSFDSAGLAGGTLTYNEQFF. The CDR3, as DNA: TGTGCCAGCAGTTTTGACAGCGCTGGACTAGCGGGGGGGACCCTGACCTACAATGAGCAGTTCTTC.

In the case of this clone: Germline and junction disagree at one end, which may indicate a read error. The CDR3 is CASSSHRGAKNSQYF. The CDR3 DNA reads as TGTGCCAGTAGTTCGCACAGGGGTGCCAAAAACAGTCAGTACTTC. The chain carries TRBV19 and TRBJ2-4, with 7 nucleotides matching TRBD1. Germline V lookup: CDR1 LNHDA, CDR2 SQIVND (reference sequence). CDR3 size: 15 residues.

The chain links TRBV30 to TRBJ2-7; D remains ambiguous. The CDR3 is made up of 12 amino acids. V was pared by 3 bases and J by 5 bases, with 11 bases between. Looked up from germline, CDR1 is GTSNPN and CDR2 is SVGIG (reference sequence). The CDR3 is CAWSRAEDEQYF. CDR3 bases: TGTGCCTGGAGCCGCGCAGAGGACGAGCAGTACTTC.

About this clone: The sample has other DNA sequences that encode this CDR3 too. This chain uses TRBV4-1 with TRBJ1-4; tentatively, D is TRBD1 (6 bases). Germline CDR1 is MGHRA and CDR2 is YSYEKL. Trimming took 3 bases from V and 0 from J, leaving 14 bases between them. The CDR3 is 17 residues long. The CDR3 DNA sequence: TGCGCCAGCAGCCATGTAGCCAGGGGTGCAACTAATGAAAAACTGTTTTTT. Translation: CASSHVARGATNEKLFF.

This clone has only a few counts. The chain links TRBV5-8 to TRBJ2-2; 10 bases are shared with TRBD1. This CDR3 region has 15 residues. CDR1 and CDR2 from the germline V gene are SGHTS and YDEGEE. V was pared by 5 bases and J by 3 bases, with 4 bases of the junction left unmatched. The CDR3 bases are TGTGCCAGCAGGATGGACAGGGGGTACACCGGGGAGCTGTTTTTT. Its protein is CASRMDRGYTGELFF.

The chain uses TRBV2 and TRBJ2-5; 9 bases align to TRBD2. The J segment lost 9 bases and the V segment lost 4 bases, leaving 12 bases of the junction unmatched. The germline gives CDR1 SNHLY, CDR2 FYNNEI. The CDR3 extends over 15 amino acids. CDR3 sequence (DNA): TGTGCCAGCAGTGCTAGCGGGGCCCTCCAGGGGGCCCAGTACTTC. The encoded protein is CASSASGALQGAQYF.

This sequence joins TRBV5-8 and TRBJ2-1; tentatively, D is TRBD1 (6 bases). Germline V gives CDR1 SGHTS, CDR2 YDEGEE. The CDR3 spans 15 residues. Between the trimmed V and J ends, which lost 0 bases and 4 bases, there was a span of 11 bases. The CDR3 DNA is TGTGCCAGCAGCTTGGCTGTTGGGACATACAATGAGCAGTTCTTC. Its protein is CASSLAVGTYNEQFF.

The chain recombines TRBV30 with TRBJ2-2, with a tentative D call TRBD2 (5 bases). CDR1 is GTSNPN, CDR2 SVGIG, per germline (reference sequence). The CDR3 sequence is 17 residues long. The germline V and J ends were trimmed by 0 bases and 2 bases, with 16 bases remaining between them. Written as DNA, the CDR3 is TGTGCCTGGAGTGTTGAGGGCGGAGAAATTAACACCGGGGAGCTGTTTTTT. The encoded protein is CAWSVEGGEINTGELFF.

There are a few counts of this clone. V is TRBV11-3 and J is TRBJ2-7; D is perhaps TRBD1 (7 bases). The CDR3 is 15 residues long. Germline CDR1 reads SGHNT; CDR2 reads YENEEA. V dropped 2 bases and J dropped 4 bases, with 15 bases sitting between them. This CDR3 reads CASSLSAGGPYEQYF. The CDR3 bases are TGTGCCAGCAGCTTATCAGCAGGGGGGCCTTACGAGCAGTACTTC.

V and J are TRBV11-3 and TRBJ2-1, with TRBD1 matching 8 bases. Germline values: CDR1 SGHNT, CDR2 YENEEA. This CDR3 is built from 14 residues. The junction had 8 bases not matched to a gene; V was cut back by 5 bases and J by 8 bases. This chain's CDR3 is CASSNSGGGDEQFF. The DNA of the CDR3 is TGTGCCAGCAGCAACTCAGGGGGCGGTGATGAGCAGTTCTTC.